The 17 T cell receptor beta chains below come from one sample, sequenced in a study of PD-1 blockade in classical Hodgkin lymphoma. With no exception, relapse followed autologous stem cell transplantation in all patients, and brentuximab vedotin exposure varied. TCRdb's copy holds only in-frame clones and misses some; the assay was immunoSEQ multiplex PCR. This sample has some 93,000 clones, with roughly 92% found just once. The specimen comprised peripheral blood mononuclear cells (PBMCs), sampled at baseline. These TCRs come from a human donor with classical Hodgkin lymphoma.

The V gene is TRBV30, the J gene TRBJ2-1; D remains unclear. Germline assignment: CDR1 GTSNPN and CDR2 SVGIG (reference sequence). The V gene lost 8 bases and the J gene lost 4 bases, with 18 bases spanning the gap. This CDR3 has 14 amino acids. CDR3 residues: CAAESLWRYNEQFF. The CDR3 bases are TGTGCCGCCGAGAGCTTGTGGAGATACAATGAGCAGTTCTTC.

CDR3 sequence reads: CSVVAGYTYEQYF. The CDR3 DNA reads as TGCAGCGTTGTGGCGGGCTATACCTACGAGCAGTACTTC. The J gene is TRBJ2-7, the V gene TRBV29-1, with a tentative D call TRBD2 (5 bases). The CDR3 has 13 residues. With 4 bases removed from V and 2 bases from J, the gap between germline ends came to 12 bases. CDR1 is SQVTM, CDR2 ANQGSEA, per germline.

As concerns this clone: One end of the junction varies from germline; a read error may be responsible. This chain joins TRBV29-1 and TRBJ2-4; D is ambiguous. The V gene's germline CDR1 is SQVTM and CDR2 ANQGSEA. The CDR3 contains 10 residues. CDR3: CSVSPRSVHF. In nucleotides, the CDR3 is TGCAGCGTTTCACCGCGCTCCGTCCACTTC. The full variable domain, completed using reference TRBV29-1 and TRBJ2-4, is SAVISQKPSRDICQRGTSLTIQCQVDSQVTMMFWYRQQPGQSLTLIATANQGSEATYESGFVIDKFPISRPNLTFSTLTVSNMSPEDSSIYLCSVSPRSVHFGAGTRLSVL.

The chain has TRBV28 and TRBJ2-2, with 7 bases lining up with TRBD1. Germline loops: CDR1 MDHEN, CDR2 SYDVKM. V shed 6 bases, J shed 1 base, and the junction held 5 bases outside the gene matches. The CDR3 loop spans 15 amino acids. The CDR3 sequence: CASRPGTENTGELFF. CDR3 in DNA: TGTGCCAGCAGACCCGGGACAGAGAACACCGGGGAGCTGTTTTTT.

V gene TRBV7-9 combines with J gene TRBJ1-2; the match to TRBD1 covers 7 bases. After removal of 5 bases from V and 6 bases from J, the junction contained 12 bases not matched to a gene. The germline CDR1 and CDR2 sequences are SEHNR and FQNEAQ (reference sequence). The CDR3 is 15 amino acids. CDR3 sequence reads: CASSGTYWTGHGYTF. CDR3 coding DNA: TGTGCCAGCAGCGGAACCTATTGGACAGGACATGGCTACACCTTC.

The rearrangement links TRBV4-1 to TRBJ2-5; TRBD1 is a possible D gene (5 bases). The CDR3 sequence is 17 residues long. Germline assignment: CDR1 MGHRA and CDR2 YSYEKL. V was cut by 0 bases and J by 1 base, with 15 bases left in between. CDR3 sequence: CASSQDQFATAQETQYF. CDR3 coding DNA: TGCGCCAGCAGCCAAGATCAGTTTGCGACAGCCCAAGAGACCCAGTACTTC.

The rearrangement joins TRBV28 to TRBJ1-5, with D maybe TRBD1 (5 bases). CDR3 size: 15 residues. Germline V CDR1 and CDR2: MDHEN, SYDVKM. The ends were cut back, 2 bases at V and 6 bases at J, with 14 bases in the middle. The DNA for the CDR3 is TGTGCCAGCAGTTTAGCCCAGGGACTAGCTCAGCCCCAGCATTTT. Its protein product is CASSLAQGLAQPQHF.

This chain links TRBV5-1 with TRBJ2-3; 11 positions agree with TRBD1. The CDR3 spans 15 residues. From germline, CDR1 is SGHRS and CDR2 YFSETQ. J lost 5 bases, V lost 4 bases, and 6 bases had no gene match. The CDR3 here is CASSDRDRGKDTQYF. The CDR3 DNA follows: TGCGCCAGCAGCGACCGGGACAGGGGGAAAGATACGCAGTATTTT. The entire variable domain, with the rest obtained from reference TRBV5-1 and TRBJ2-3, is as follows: KAGVTQTPRYLIKTRGQQVTLSCSPISGHRSVSWYQQTPGQGLQFLFEYFSETQRNKGNFPGRFSGRQFSNSRSEMNVSTLELGDSALYLCASSDRDRGKDTQYFGPGTRLTVL.

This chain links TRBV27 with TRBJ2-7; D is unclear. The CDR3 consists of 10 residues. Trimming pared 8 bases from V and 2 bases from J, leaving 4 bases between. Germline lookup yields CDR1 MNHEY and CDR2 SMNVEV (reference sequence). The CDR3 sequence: CASGTYEQYF. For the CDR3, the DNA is TGTGCCAGCGGTACCTACGAGCAGTACTTC.

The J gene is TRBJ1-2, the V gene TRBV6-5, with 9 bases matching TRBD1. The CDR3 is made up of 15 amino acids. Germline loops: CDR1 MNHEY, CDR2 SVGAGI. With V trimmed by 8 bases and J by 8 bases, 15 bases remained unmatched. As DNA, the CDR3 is TGTGCCAGCGGTGGACAGGGGTTTATTGAGAAGGGCTACACCTTC. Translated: CASGGQGFIEKGYTF.

CDR3 in DNA: TGCGCCAGCAGCCCCCCCTCAGGAGAGACCCAGTACTTC. Its translation: CASSPPSGETQYF. V is TRBV4-1 and J is TRBJ2-5; D is uncertain. Germline CDR1 reads MGHRA; CDR2 reads YSYEKL. Trimming stripped 4 bases from V and 4 bases from J, with 10 bases between. The CDR3 runs to 13 residues.

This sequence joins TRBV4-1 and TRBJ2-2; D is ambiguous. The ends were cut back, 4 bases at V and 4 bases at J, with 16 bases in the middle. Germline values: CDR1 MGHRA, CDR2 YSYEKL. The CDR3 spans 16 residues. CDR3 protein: CASSLDGTTSTGELFF. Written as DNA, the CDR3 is TGCGCCAGCAGCCTAGACGGAACAACCTCCACCGGGGAGCTGTTTTTT.

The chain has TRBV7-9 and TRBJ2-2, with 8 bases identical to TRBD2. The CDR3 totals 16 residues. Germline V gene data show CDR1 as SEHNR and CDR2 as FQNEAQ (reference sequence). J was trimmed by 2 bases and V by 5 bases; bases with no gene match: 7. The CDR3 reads CASSDGRGSNTGELFF. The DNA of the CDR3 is TGTGCCAGCAGCGACGGGAGGGGGTCTAACACCGGGGAGCTGTTTTTT. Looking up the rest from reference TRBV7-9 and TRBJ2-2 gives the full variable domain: DTGVSQNPRHKITKRGQNVTFRCDPISEHNRLYWYRQTLGQGPEFLTYFQNEAQLEKSRLLSDRFSAERPKGSFSTLEIQRTEQGDSAMYLCASSDGRGSNTGELFFGEGSRLTVL.

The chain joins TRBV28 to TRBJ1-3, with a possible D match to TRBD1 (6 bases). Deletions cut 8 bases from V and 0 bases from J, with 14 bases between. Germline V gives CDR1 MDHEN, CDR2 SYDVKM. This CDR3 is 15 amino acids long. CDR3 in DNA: TGTGCCAGCTCCAGACAGGTCTACTCTGGAAACACCATATATTTT. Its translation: CASSRQVYSGNTIYF.

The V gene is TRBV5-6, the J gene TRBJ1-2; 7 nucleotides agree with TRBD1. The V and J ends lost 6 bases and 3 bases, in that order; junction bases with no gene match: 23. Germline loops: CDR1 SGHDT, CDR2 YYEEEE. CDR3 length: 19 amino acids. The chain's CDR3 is CASNSLVRVGGSWDYGYTF. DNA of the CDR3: TGTGCCAGCAACTCCCTTGTCAGAGTAGGGGGCTCGTGGGACTATGGCTACACCTTC.

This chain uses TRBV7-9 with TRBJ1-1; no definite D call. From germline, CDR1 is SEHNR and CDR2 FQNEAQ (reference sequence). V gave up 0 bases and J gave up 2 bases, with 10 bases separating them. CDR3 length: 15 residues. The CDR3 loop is CASSLAQSKNTEAFF. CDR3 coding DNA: TGTGCCAGCAGCTTAGCGCAGTCGAAAAACACTGAAGCTTTCTTT.

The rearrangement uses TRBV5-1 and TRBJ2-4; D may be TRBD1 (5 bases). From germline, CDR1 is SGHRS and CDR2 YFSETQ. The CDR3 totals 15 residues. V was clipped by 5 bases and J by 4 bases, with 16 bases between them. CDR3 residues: CASRSPQDDKNIQYF. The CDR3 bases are TGCGCCAGCAGGTCTCCACAGGATGATAAAAACATTCAGTACTTC.